This is a list of T cell receptor beta chains from one sample in a study of T cells in localized non-small cell lung cancer. The data were produced by immunoSEQ multiplex PCR, yet TCRdb's version contains in-frame clones alone and is incomplete. The sample has approximately 54,000 clones; about nine tenths are singletons. Material: peripheral blood, obtained before any cancer treatment. The receptors were sampled from a woman between 40 and 69 years old with stage I lung adenocarcinoma. CDR3s include the opening cysteine and the closing phenylalanine or tryptophan. D genes are given only for firm matches. Expanded clones are given a class, and other clones once, few, many or no size at all.

d_gene: -; abundance: -; j_gene: TRBJ1-5; v_gene: TRBV2; CDR3aa: CASRKRGGELNQPQHF; CDR3nt: TGTGCCAGCAGGAAAAGGGGAGGGGAGCTCAATCAGCCCCAGCATTTT
d_gene: -; abundance: once; j_gene: TRBJ1-4; v_gene: TRBV6-5; CDR3aa: CASSPRTANEKLFF; CDR3nt: TGTGCCAGCAGCCCTCGGACGGCAAATGAAAAACTGTTTTTT
d_gene: -; abundance: -; j_gene: TRBJ2-7; v_gene: TRBV9; CDR3aa: CASSEGPESYEQYF; CDR3nt: TGTGCCAGCAGTGAAGGACCGGAAAGCTACGAGCAGTACTTC
d_gene: TRBD2; abundance: -; j_gene: TRBJ2-7; v_gene: TRBV11-1; CDR3aa: CASSFPLGSGGSYEQYF; CDR3nt: TGTGCCAGCAGCTTTCCTTTGGGAAGCGGGGGATCCTACGAGCAGTACTTC
d_gene: TRBD2; abundance: -; j_gene: TRBJ2-2; v_gene: TRBV6-1; CDR3aa: CASSEAASGVTGELFF; CDR3nt: TGTGCCAGCAGTGAAGCGGCTAGCGGGGTCACCGGGGAGCTGTTTTTT
d_gene: -; abundance: -; j_gene: TRBJ2-5; v_gene: TRBV11-2; CDR3aa: CASSLDVETQYF; CDR3nt: TGTGCCAGCAGCTTAGATGTAGAGACCCAGTACTTC
d_gene: -; abundance: -; j_gene: TRBJ1-3; v_gene: TRBV5-1; CDR3aa: CASSLIGNGNTIYF; CDR3nt: TGCGCCAGCAGCTTAATAGGGAATGGAAACACCATATATTTT
d_gene: TRBD1; abundance: -; j_gene: TRBJ1-1; v_gene: TRBV6-6; CDR3aa: CASSYTTGGGTEAFF; CDR3nt: TGTGCCAGCAGTTACACGACAGGGGGGGGCACTGAAGCTTTCTTT
d_gene: TRBD1; abundance: -; j_gene: TRBJ2-1; v_gene: TRBV2; CDR3aa: CASSINRGYEQFF; CDR3nt: TGTGCCAGCAGTATAAACAGGGGCTATGAGCAGTTCTTC
d_gene: -; abundance: once; j_gene: TRBJ1-4; v_gene: TRBV19; CDR3aa: CASSVLTRYINEKLFF; CDR3nt: TGTGCCAGTAGTGTTCTGACGCGGTATATCAATGAAAAACTGTTTTTT
d_gene: -; abundance: -; j_gene: TRBJ1-4; v_gene: TRBV15; CDR3aa: CATSSTGSEKLFF; CDR3nt: TGTGCCACCAGCAGTACAGGGAGTGAAAAACTGTTTTTT
d_gene: TRBD2; abundance: few; j_gene: TRBJ2-3; v_gene: TRBV7-3; CDR3aa: CASSRNSGGGTDTQYF; CDR3nt: TGTGCCAGCAGCCGAAATAGCGGGGGGGGCACAGATACGCAGTATTTT
d_gene: TRBD1; abundance: -; j_gene: TRBJ1-3; v_gene: TRBV15; CDR3aa: CATSIDGTGGSNTIYF; CDR3nt: TGTGCCACCAGCATAGATGGGACAGGGGGCTCGAACACCATATATTTT
d_gene: -; abundance: -; j_gene: TRBJ1-1; v_gene: TRBV21-1; CDR3aa: CASSSHDRAMNTEAFF; CDR3nt: TGTGCCAGCAGCTCCCACGACAGGGCTATGAACACTGAAGCTTTCTTT
d_gene: -; abundance: -; j_gene: TRBJ2-4; v_gene: TRBV6-5; CDR3aa: CASSWAGEAKNIQYF; CDR3nt: TGTGCCAGCAGTTGGGCAGGCGAAGCCAAAAACATTCAGTACTTC
d_gene: -; abundance: -; j_gene: TRBJ2-1; v_gene: TRBV7-9; CDR3aa: CASSFGGGPRDEQFF; CDR3nt: TGTGCCAGCAGCTTCGGCGGGGGCCCCCGGGATGAGCAGTTCTTC
d_gene: -; abundance: -; j_gene: TRBJ1-4; v_gene: TRBV2; CDR3aa: CASSEAFGFNEKLFF; CDR3nt: TGTGCCAGCAGTGAAGCTTTCGGATTTAATGAAAAACTGTTTTTT
d_gene: -; abundance: -; j_gene: TRBJ1-5; v_gene: TRBV21-1; CDR3aa: CASSKDSGKHSNQPQHF; CDR3nt: TGTGCCAGCAGCAAAGACTCGGGCAAGCATAGCAATCAGCCCCAGCATTTT
d_gene: -; abundance: -; j_gene: TRBJ2-2; v_gene: TRBV28; CDR3aa: CASSFPDTGELFF; CDR3nt: TGTGCCAGCAGTTTCCCGGACACCGGGGAGCTGTTTTTT
d_gene: -; abundance: -; j_gene: TRBJ1-1; v_gene: TRBV30; CDR3aa: CAWSDRRGREAFF; CDR3nt: TGTGCCTGGAGTGACCGGCGGGGACGTGAAGCTTTCTTT
d_gene: -; abundance: -; j_gene: TRBJ2-6; v_gene: TRBV6-6; CDR3aa: CASSQWGANVLTF; CDR3nt: TGTGCCAGCAGTCAGTGGGGGGCCAACGTCCTGACTTTC
d_gene: TRBD1; abundance: -; j_gene: TRBJ1-6; v_gene: TRBV6-6; CDR3aa: CASRTTGGNSPLHF; CDR3nt: TGTGCCAGCAGAACGACAGGGGGCAATTCACCCCTCCACTTT
d_gene: -; abundance: -; j_gene: TRBJ1-1; v_gene: TRBV30; CDR3aa: CAFFPGWTEAFF; CDR3nt: TGTGCCTTTTTTCCAGGGTGGACTGAAGCTTTCTTT
d_gene: -; abundance: -; j_gene: TRBJ1-5; v_gene: TRBV11-3; CDR3aa: CASSLGAGNQPQHF; CDR3nt: TGTGCCAGCAGCTTAGGAGCCGGAAATCAGCCCCAGCATTTT
d_gene: -; abundance: -; j_gene: TRBJ2-6; v_gene: TRBV30; CDR3aa: CAWTLGGANVLTF; CDR3nt: TGTGCCTGGACCCTCGGGGGGGCCAACGTCCTGACTTTC
d_gene: TRBD1; abundance: -; j_gene: TRBJ1-6; v_gene: TRBV28; CDR3aa: CASTRTGGRGSPLHF; CDR3nt: TGTGCCAGCACCCGGACAGGGGGCAGGGGATCACCCCTCCACTTT
d_gene: -; abundance: few; j_gene: TRBJ1-2; v_gene: TRBV30; CDR3aa: CAWSALGAYGYTF; CDR3nt: TGTGCCTGGAGTGCGTTGGGGGCCTATGGCTACACCTTC
d_gene: TRBD1; abundance: -; j_gene: TRBJ2-7; v_gene: TRBV6-6; CDR3aa: CASGKGTGFDEQYF; CDR3nt: TGTGCCAGCGGAAAAGGGACAGGGTTTGATGAGCAGTACTTC
d_gene: -; abundance: -; j_gene: TRBJ1-5; v_gene: TRBV7-6; CDR3aa: CASSLEPGGQPQHF; CDR3nt: TGTGCCAGCAGCTTAGAGCCGGGTGGTCAGCCCCAGCATTTT
d_gene: -; abundance: -; j_gene: TRBJ2-7; v_gene: TRBV4-3; CDR3aa: CASSQGLPGEQYF; CDR3nt: TGCGCCAGCAGCCAAGGGCTACCCGGAGAGCAGTACTTC
d_gene: -; abundance: -; j_gene: TRBJ2-7; v_gene: TRBV29-1; CDR3aa: CSVPQPPSNYEQYF; CDR3nt: TGCAGCGTCCCCCAACCCCCGTCAAACTACGAGCAGTACTTC
d_gene: -; abundance: -; j_gene: TRBJ2-2; v_gene: TRBV6-5; CDR3aa: CASRTRDSGELFF; CDR3nt: TGTGCCAGCAGAACGAGGGATTCCGGGGAGCTGTTTTTT
d_gene: TRBD1; abundance: -; j_gene: TRBJ1-6; v_gene: TRBV6-5; CDR3aa: CASSYSYRGQPLHF; CDR3nt: TGTGCCAGCAGTTACTCCTACAGGGGCCAACCCCTCCACTTT
d_gene: -; abundance: -; j_gene: TRBJ1-2; v_gene: TRBV21-1; CDR3aa: CASNRQGPYYGYTF; CDR3nt: TGTGCCAGCAACAGACAGGGCCCCTACTATGGCTACACCTTC
d_gene: -; abundance: few; j_gene: TRBJ2-3; v_gene: TRBV11-2; CDR3aa: CASSLDRLGDTQYF; CDR3nt: TGTGCCAGCAGCTTAGATAGGTTGGGAGATACGCAGTATTTT
d_gene: TRBD2; abundance: -; j_gene: TRBJ2-1; v_gene: TRBV5-6; CDR3aa: CASSLPSGVYNEQFF; CDR3nt: TGTGCCAGCAGCTTGCCTAGCGGGGTCTACAATGAGCAGTTCTTC
d_gene: -; abundance: -; j_gene: TRBJ2-5; v_gene: TRBV5-4; CDR3aa: CASSPGIQETQYF; CDR3nt: TGTGCCAGCAGCCCCGGGATTCAAGAGACCCAGTACTTC
d_gene: -; abundance: -; j_gene: TRBJ1-2; v_gene: TRBV2; CDR3aa: CASSREPQDYGYTF; CDR3nt: TGTGCCAGCAGTAGAGAGCCTCAAGATTATGGCTACACCTTC
d_gene: TRBD1; abundance: -; j_gene: TRBJ1-2; v_gene: TRBV30; CDR3aa: CACWDRATGYTF; CDR3nt: TGTGCCTGTTGGGACAGGGCGACGGGCTACACCTTC
d_gene: -; abundance: once; j_gene: TRBJ1-2; v_gene: TRBV4-1; CDR3aa: CASSQLAGKAYGYTF; CDR3nt: TGCGCCAGCAGCCAACTAGCCGGGAAGGCCTATGGCTACACCTTC
d_gene: TRBD1; abundance: -; j_gene: TRBJ2-1; v_gene: TRBV4-3; CDR3aa: CASSPGTETYNEQFF; CDR3nt: TGCGCCAGCAGCCCCGGGACAGAGACCTACAATGAGCAGTTCTTC
d_gene: -; abundance: once; j_gene: TRBJ1-6; v_gene: TRBV10-3; CDR3aa: CAISESEGSYNSPLHF; CDR3nt: TGTGCCATCAGTGAGTCGGAGGGGTCCTATAATTCACCCCTCCACTTT